The clone carrying this TCR beta chain was observed a handful of times. Trimming removed 6 bases from V and 4 bases from J, with 8 bases in between. Germline CDR1 SGHTA, CDR2 FQGNSA. The CDR3 totals 12 residues. TCRdb re-derived calls from the 5' RACE reads in MiXCR, one entry per CDR3 protein. Of 200,000 or so distinct CDR3 sequences in the sample, roughly 13% are singletons; the top ten hold 11%. This entry comes from a study of CD8 T cells in ankylosing spondylitis. The chain combines TRBV7-2 with TRBJ2-3; D remains unclear. This receptor was identified in a female donor with ankylosing spondylitis or in good health (not recorded which). The specimen sequenced was blood, either unsorted or a sorted T cell fraction (not recorded which). Here the CDR3 DNA reads TGTGCCAGCAGGAACGTGGCAGATACGCAGTATTTT. Translating gives CASRNVADTQYF.